This T cell receptor beta chain was documented in a study of patients and donors after allogeneic stem cell transplantation (dated by TCRdb to the early 2020s). Remarks on this clonotype: Its antigen remains unidentified. The record has no base qualities; no much larger clone is one base away.

The library was obtained by RT-PCR. Instrument on record: NextSeq 550. TCRdb redid the processing of the public reads, applying fastp at Q25 and MiXCR, and retained in-frame beta chains. Records with the same CDR3 protein are collapsed into one entry carrying the most frequent genes and DNA. The sample table records about 150,000 distinct CDR3 sequences; 30% to 45% of these occur just once. Together, the top ten hold 50% of the sample. The germline ends are 9 bases apart after V is trimmed by 3 bases and J by 7 bases. Spanning cysteine to phenylalanine, the CDR3 consists of 12 amino acids. The only DNA kept is the CDR3, 36 bases in frame from the first base. CDR1 KGHDR and CDR2 SFDVKD are derived from the germline V gene.

This receptor was identified in a human donor who was either an allogeneic HSCT recipient or a stem cell or donor lymphocyte infusion donor (not recorded which). It is not recorded whose cells these are; they may come from a transplant donor. This receptor chain uses TRBV24-1 and TRBJ2-7; the best D guess is TRBD2, with 5 bases matching. Material: blood, either unsorted or a sorted T cell fraction (not recorded which). The DNA sequence follows: TGTGCCACCAGTGATAGTGGGGAGGAGCAGTACTTC. It is translated as CATSDSGEEQYF.